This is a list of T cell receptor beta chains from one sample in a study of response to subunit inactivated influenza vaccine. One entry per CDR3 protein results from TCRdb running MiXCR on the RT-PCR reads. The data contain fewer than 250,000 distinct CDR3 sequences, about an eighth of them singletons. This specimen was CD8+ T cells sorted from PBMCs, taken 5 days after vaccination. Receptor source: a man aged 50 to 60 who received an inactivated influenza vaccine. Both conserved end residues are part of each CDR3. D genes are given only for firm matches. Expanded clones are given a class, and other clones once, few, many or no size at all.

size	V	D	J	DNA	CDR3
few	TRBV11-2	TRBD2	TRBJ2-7	TGTGCCAGCAGCTTCGGACTAGTCTACGAGCAGTACTTC	CASSFGLVYEQYF
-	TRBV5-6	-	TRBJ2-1	TGTGCCAGCAGCCCCGGACTCCTCTTCTCCTACAATGAGCAGTTCTTC	CASSPGLLFSYNEQFF
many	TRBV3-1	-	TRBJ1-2	TGTGCCAGCAGCCCCGGTGCCAACTATGGCTACACCTTC	CASSPGANYGYTF
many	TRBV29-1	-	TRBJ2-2	TGCAGCGGCGTGGGGGGAGGCGGGGAGCTGTTTTTT	CSGVGGGGELFF
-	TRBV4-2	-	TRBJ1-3	TGTGCCAGCAGCCTGCGGGAGGGGGTTGGAAACACCATATATTTT	CASSLREGVGNTIYF
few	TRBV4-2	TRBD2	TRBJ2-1	TGTGCCAGCAGCCAAGGGGGGGGGTCCTACAATGAGCAGTTCTTC	CASSQGGGSYNEQFF
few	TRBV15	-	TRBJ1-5	TGTGCCACCAGCAGAGCGCAGGGGAGACAGCCCCAGCATTTT	CATSRAQGRQPQHF
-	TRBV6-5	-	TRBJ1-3	TGTGCCAGCAGTTCACCGGGGAACTCGGCTGGAAACACCATATATTTT	CASSSPGNSAGNTIYF
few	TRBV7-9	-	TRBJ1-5	TGTGCCAGCAGCTTAGGGGCAGGGTTTCAGCCCCAGCATTTT	CASSLGAGFQPQHF
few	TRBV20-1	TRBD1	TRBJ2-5	TGCAGTGCAACGGACAGGGGGATGGAGACCCAGTACTTC	CSATDRGMETQYF
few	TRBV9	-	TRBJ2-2	TGTGCCAGCAGCCCCCGACAGAACACCGGGGAGCTGTTTTTT	CASSPRQNTGELFF
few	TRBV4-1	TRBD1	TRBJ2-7	TGCGCCAGCAGCCCGGGGACAGGGGAGGAATACGAGCAGTACTTC	CASSPGTGEEYEQYF
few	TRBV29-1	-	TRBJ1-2	TGCAGCGCACGATCGCCCCCCTACTATGGCTACACCTTC	CSARSPPYYGYTF
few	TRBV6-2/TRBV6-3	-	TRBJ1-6	TGTGCCAGCAGTTACTCGAACTCACCCCTCCACTTT	CASSYSNSPLHF
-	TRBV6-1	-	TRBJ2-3	TGTGCCAGCAGTCTCTACGGGGTTTTCACAGATACGCAGTATTTT	CASSLYGVFTDTQYF
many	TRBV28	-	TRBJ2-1	TGTGCCAGCTGCGATACCAGCTCCTACAATGAGCAGTTCTTC	CASCDTSSYNEQFF
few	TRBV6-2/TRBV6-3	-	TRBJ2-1	TGTGCCAGCAGTTTCGCCGTACGGGGCTATGAGCAGTTCTTC	CASSFAVRGYEQFF
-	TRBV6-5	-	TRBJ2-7	TGTGCCAGCAGTTACTCGAAAACAGGCTACGAGCAGTACTTC	CASSYSKTGYEQYF
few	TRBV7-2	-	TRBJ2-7	TGTGCCAGCAGCTTAGGTGACAGGAGCCCCTACGAGCAGTACTTC	CASSLGDRSPYEQYF
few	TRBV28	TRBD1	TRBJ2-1	TGTGCCAGCAAAGGGGACAGGGATATGGGCAATGAGCAGTTCTTC	CASKGDRDMGNEQFF
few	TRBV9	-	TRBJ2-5	TGTGCCAGCAGCGAATCAGGGATTGAGACCCAGTACTTC	CASSESGIETQYF
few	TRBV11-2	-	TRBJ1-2	TGTGCCAGCAGCGCCCTGTGGGGCGGCTACACCTTC	CASSALWGGYTF
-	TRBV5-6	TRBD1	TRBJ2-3	TGTGCCAGCAGCGGCGGACAGGGGAGGGCAGATACGCAGTATTTT	CASSGGQGRADTQYF
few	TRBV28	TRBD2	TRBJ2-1	TGTGCCAGCAGTAAAGGAGCGGGGGGCCCAAGCTCCTACAATGAGCAGTTCTTC	CASSKGAGGPSSYNEQFF